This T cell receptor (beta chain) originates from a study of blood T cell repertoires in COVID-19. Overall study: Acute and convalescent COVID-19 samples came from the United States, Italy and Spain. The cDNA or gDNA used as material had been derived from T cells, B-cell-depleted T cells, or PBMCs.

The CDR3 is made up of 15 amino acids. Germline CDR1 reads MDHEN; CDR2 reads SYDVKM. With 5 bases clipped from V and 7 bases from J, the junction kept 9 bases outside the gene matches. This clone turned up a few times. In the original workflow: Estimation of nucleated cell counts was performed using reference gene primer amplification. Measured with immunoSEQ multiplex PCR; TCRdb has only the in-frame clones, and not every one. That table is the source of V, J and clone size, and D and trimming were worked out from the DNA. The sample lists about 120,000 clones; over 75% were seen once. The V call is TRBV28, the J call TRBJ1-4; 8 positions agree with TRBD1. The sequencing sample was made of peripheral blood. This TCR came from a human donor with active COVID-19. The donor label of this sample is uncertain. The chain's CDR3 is CASSSSGQGGEKLFF. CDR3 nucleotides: TGTGCCAGCAGTAGTTCCGGACAGGGCGGTGAAAAACTGTTTTTT.